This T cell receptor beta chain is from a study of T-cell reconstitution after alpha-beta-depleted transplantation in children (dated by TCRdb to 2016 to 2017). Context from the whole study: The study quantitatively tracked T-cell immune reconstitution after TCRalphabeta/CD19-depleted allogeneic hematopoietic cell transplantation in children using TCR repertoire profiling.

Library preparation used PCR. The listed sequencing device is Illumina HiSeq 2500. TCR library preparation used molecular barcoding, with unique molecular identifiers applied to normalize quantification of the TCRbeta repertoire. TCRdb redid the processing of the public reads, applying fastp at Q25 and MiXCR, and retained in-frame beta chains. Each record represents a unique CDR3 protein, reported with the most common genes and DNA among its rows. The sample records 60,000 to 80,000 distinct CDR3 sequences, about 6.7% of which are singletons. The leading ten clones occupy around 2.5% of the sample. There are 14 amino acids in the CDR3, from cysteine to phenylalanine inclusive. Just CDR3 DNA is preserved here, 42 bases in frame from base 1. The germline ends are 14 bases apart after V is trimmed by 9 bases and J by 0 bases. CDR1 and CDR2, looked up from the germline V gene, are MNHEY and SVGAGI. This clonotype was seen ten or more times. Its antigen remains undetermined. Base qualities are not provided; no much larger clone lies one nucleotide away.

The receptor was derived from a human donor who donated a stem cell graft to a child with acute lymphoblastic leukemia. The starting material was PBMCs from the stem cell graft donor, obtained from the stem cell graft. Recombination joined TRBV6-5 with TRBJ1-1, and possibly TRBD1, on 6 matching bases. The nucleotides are TGTGCCAGTAATAGCAGGGGCTTGAACACTGAAGCTTTCTTT. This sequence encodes CASNSRGLNTEAFF.